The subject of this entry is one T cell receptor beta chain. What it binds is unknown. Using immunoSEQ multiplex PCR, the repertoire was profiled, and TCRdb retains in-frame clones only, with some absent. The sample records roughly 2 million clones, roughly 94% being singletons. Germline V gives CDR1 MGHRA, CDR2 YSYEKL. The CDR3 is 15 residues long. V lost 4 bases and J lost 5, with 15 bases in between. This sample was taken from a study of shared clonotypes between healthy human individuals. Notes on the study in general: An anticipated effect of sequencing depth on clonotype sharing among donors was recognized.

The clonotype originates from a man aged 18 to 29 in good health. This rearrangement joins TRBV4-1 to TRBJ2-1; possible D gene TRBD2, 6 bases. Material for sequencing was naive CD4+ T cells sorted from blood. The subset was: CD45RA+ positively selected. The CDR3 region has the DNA TGCGCCAGCAGCCTCTTAGGACTACCCAACAATGAGCAGTTCTTC. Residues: CASSLLGLPNNEQFF.